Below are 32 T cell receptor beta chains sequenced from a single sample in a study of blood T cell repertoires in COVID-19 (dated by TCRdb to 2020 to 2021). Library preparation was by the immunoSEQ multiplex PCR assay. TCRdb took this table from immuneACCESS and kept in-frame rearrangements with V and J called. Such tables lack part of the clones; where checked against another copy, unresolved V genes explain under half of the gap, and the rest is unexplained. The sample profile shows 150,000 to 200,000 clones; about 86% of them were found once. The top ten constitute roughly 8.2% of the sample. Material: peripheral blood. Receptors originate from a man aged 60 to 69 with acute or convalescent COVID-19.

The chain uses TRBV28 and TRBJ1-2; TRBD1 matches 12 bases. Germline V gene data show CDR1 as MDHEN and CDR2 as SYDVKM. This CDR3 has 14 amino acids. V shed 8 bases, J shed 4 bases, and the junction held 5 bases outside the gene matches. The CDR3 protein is CASGTGGFFYGYTF. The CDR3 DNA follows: TGTGCCAGCGGGACAGGGGGCTTTTTCTATGGCTACACCTTC.

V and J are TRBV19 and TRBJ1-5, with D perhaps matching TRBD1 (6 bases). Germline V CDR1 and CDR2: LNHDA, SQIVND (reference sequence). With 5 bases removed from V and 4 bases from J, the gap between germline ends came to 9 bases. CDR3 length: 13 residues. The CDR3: CASSRQENQPQHF. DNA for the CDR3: TGTGCCAGTAGTCGACAGGAGAATCAGCCCCAGCATTTT.

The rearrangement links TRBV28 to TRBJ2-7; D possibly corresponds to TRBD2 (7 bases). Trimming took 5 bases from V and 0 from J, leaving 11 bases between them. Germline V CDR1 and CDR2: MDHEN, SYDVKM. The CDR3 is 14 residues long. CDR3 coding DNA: TGTGCCAGCAGTGCGGGGGCTTCCTCCTACGAGCAGTACTTC. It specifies CASSAGASSYEQYF. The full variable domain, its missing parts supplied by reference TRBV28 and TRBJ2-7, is DVKVTQSSRYLVKRTGEKVFLECVQDMDHENMFWYRQDPGLGLRLIYFSYDVKMKEKGDIPEGYSVSREKKERFSLILESASTNQTSMYLCASSAGASSYEQYFGPGTRLTVT.

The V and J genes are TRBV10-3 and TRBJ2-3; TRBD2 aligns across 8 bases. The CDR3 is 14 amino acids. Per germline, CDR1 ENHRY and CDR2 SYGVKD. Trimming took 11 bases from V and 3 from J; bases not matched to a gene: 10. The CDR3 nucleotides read TGTGCCTCCCGACAGGCGGGGGGAACAGATACGCAGTATTTT. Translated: CASRQAGGTDTQYF.

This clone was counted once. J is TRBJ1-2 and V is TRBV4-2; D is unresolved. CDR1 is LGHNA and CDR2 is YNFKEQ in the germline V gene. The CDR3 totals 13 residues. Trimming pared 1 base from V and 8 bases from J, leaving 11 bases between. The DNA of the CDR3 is TGTGCCAGCAGCCAAGGAGAGGGTACCGGCTACACCTTC. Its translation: CASSQGEGTGYTF.

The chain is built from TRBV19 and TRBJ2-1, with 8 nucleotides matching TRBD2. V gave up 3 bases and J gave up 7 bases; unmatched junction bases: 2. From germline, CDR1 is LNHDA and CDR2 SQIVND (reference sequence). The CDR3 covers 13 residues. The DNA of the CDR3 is TGTGCCAGTAGTATTCTAGCGGGTAATGAGCAGTTCTTC. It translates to CASSILAGNEQFF.

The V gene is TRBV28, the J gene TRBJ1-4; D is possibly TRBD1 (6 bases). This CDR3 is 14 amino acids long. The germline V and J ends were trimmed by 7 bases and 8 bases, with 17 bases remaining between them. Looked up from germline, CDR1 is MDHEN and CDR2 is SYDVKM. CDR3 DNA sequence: TGTGCCAGCACCCTAGGGGGGGGTGTAGAAAAACTGTTTTTT. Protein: CASTLGGGVEKLFF.

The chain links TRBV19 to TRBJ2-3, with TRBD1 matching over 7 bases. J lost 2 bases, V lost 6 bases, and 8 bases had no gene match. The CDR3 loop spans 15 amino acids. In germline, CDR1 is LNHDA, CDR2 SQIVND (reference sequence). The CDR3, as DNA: TGTGCCAGTAGCCAGACAGGGAACCCCACAGATACGCAGTATTTT. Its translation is CASSQTGNPTDTQYF.

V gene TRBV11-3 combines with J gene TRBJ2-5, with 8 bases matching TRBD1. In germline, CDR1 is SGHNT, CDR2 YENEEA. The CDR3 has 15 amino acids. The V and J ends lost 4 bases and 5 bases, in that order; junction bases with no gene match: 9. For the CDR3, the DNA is TGTGCCAGCAGCTCCCAGGGGGCCTCCCGGGAGACCCAGTACTTC. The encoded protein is CASSSQGASRETQYF.

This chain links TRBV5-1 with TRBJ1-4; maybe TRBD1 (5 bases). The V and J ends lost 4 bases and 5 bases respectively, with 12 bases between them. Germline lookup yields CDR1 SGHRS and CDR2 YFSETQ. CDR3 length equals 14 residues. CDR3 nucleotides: TGCGCCAGCAGCGCGGGACCGATCAATGAAAAACTGTTTTTT. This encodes CASSAGPINEKLFF. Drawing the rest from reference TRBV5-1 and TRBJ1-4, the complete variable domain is KAGVTQTPRYLIKTRGQQVTLSCSPISGHRSVSWYQQTPGQGLQFLFEYFSETQRNKGNFPGRFSGRQFSNSRSEMNVSTLELGDSALYLCASSAGPINEKLFFGSGTQLSVL.

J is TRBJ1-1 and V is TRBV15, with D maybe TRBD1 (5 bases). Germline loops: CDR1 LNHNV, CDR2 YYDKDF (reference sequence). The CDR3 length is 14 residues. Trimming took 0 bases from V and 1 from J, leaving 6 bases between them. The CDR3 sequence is CATSRDQGNTEAFF. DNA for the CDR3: TGTGCCACCAGCAGAGATCAGGGGAACACTGAAGCTTTCTTT.

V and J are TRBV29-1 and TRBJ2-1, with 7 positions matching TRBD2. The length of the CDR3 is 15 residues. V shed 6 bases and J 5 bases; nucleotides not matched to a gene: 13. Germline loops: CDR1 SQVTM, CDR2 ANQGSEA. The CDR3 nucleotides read TGCAGCGTCGAATGGCGGGAGTCGACCCACAATGAGCAGTTCTTC. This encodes CSVEWRESTHNEQFF.

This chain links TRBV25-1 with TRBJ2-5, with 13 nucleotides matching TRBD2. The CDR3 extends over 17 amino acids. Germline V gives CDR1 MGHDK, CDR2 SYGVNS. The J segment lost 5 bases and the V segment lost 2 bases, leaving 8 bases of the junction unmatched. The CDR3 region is CASSETLGLAGAETQYF. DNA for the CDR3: TGTGCCAGCAGTGAAACCCTCGGACTAGCGGGAGCGGAGACCCAGTACTTC.

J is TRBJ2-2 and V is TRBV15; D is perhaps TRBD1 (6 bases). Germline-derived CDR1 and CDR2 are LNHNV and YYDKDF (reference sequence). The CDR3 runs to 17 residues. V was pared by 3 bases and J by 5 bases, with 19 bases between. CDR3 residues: CATSRVPTGRGTGELFF. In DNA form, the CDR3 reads TGTGCCACCAGCAGGGTCCCGACAGGCCGAGGGACCGGGGAGCTGTTTTTT.

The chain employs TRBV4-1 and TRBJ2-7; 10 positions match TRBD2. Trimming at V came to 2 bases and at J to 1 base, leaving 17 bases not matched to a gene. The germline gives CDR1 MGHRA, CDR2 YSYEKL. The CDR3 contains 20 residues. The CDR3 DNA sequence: TGCGCCAGCAGCCAACGGGCCGGGACTAGCGCCCCCTCGGATTCCTACGAGCAGTACTTC. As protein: CASSQRAGTSAPSDSYEQYF.

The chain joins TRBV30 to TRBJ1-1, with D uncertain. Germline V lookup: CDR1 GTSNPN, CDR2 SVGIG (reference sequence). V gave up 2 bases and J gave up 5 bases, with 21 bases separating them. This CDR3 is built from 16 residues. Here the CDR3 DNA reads TGTGCCTGGAGTTCTGCCTACGGCCAGATGGAGACTGAAGCTTTCTTT. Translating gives CAWSSAYGQMETEAFF.

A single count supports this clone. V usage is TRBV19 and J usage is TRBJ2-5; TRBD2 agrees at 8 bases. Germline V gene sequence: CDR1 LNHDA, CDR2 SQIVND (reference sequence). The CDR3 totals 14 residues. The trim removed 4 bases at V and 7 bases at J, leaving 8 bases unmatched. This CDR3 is CASSNVGGGGTQYF. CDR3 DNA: TGTGCCAGTAGTAACGTCGGGGGGGGAGGGACCCAGTACTTC.

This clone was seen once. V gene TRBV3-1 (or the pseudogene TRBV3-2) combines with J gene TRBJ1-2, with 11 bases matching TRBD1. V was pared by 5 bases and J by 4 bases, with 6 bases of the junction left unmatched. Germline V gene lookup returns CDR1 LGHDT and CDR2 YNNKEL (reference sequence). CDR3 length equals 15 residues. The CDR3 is CASSRGQGDFYGYTF. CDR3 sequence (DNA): TGTGCCAGCAGCAGGGGACAGGGGGATTTCTATGGCTACACCTTC.

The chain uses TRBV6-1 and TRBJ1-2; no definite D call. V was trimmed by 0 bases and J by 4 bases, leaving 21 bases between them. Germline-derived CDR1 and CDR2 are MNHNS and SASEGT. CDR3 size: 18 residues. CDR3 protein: CASSEASWRRTAIYGYTF. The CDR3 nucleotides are TGTGCCAGCAGTGAAGCCTCCTGGAGGAGAACCGCCATCTATGGCTACACCTTC.

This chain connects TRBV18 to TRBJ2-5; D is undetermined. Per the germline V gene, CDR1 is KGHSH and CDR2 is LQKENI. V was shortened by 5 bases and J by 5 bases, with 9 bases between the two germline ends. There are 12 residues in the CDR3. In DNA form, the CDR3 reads TGTGCCAGCTCAACCGGTGGTGAGACCCAGTACTTC. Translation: CASSTGGETQYF. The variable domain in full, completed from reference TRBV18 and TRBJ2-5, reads NAGVMQNPRHLVRRRGQEARLRCSPMKGHSHVYWYRQLPEEGLKFMVYLQKENIIDESGMPKERFSAEFPKEGPSILRIQQVVRGDSAAYFCASSTGGETQYFGPGTRLLVL.

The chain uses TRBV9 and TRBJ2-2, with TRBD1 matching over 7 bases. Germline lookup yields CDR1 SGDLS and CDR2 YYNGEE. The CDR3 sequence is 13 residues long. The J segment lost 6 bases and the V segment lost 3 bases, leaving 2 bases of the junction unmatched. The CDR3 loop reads CASSAGGAGELFF. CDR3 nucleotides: TGTGCCAGCAGCGCAGGGGGAGCCGGGGAGCTGTTTTTT.

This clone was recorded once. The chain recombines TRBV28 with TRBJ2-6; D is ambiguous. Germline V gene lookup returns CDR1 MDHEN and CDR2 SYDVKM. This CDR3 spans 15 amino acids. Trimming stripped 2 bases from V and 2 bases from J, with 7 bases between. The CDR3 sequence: CASSLTDAGANVLTF. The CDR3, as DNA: TGTGCCAGCAGTTTAACAGACGCTGGGGCCAACGTCCTGACTTTC.

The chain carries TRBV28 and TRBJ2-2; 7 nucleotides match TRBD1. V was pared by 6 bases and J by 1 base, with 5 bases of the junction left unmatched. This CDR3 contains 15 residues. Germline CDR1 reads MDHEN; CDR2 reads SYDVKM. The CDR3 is CASRDWDRNTGELFF. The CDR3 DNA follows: TGTGCCAGCAGGGACTGGGACAGGAACACCGGGGAGCTGTTTTTT.

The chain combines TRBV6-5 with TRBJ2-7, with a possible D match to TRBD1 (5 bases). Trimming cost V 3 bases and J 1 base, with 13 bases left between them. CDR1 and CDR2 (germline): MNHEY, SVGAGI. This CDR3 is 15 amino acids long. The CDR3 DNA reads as TGTGCCAGCAGTTATGGTGCGGACACTTCCTACGAGCAGTACTTC. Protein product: CASSYGADTSYEQYF.

CDR3 amino acids: CATGGASLEQYF. CDR3 DNA sequence: TGTGCCACCGGGGGGGCTAGCCTCGAGCAGTACTTC. The rearrangement joins TRBV5-4 to TRBJ2-7; 8 nucleotides match TRBD2. Germline CDR1 SGHNT, CDR2 YYREEE (reference sequence). V lost 9 bases to trimming and J lost 6 bases; unmatched junction nucleotides: 8. The CDR3 loop spans 12 amino acids.

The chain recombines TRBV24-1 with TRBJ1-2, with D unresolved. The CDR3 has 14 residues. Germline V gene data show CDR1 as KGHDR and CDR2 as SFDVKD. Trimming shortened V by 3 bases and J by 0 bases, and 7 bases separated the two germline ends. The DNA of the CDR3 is TGTGCCACCAGTGATCCTCGAGCTAACTATGGCTACACCTTC. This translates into CATSDPRANYGYTF.

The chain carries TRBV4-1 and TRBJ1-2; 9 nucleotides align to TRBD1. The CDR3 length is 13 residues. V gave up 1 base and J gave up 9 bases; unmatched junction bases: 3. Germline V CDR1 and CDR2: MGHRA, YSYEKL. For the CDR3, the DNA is TGCGCCAGCAGCCAAGGGGACAGGGCACGCTACACCTTC. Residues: CASSQGDRARYTF.

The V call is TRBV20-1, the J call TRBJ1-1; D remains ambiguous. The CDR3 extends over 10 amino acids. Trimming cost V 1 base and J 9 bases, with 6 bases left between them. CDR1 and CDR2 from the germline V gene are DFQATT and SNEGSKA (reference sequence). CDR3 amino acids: CSARVRKAFF. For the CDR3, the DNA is TGCAGTGCTAGAGTGAGGAAAGCTTTCTTT.

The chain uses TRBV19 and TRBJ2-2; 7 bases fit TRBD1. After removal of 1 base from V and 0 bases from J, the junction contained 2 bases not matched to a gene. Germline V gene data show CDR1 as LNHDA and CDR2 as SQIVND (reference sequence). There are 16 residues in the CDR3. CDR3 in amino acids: CASSIAGTANTGELFF. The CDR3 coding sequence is TGTGCCAGTAGTATAGCGGGGACAGCGAACACCGGGGAGCTGTTTTTT.

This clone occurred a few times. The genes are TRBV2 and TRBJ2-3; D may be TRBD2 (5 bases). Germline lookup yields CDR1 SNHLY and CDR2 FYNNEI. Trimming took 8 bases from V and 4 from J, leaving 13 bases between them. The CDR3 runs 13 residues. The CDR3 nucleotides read TGTGCCAGCTGGGGAAGGGAGTCAGATACGCAGTATTTT. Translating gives CASWGRESDTQYF.

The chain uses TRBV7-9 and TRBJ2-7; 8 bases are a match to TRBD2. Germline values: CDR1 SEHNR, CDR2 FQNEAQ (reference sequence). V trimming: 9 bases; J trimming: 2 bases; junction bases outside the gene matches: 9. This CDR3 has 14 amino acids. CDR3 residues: CASNEAGGPYEQYF. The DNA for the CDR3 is TGTGCCAGTAACGAGGCGGGGGGCCCCTACGAGCAGTACTTC.

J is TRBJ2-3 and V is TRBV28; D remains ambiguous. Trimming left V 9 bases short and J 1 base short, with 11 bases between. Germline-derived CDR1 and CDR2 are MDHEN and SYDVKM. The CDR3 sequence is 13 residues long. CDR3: CASTLDGTDTQYF. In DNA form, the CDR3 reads TGTGCCAGTACGTTAGATGGCACAGATACGCAGTATTTT.